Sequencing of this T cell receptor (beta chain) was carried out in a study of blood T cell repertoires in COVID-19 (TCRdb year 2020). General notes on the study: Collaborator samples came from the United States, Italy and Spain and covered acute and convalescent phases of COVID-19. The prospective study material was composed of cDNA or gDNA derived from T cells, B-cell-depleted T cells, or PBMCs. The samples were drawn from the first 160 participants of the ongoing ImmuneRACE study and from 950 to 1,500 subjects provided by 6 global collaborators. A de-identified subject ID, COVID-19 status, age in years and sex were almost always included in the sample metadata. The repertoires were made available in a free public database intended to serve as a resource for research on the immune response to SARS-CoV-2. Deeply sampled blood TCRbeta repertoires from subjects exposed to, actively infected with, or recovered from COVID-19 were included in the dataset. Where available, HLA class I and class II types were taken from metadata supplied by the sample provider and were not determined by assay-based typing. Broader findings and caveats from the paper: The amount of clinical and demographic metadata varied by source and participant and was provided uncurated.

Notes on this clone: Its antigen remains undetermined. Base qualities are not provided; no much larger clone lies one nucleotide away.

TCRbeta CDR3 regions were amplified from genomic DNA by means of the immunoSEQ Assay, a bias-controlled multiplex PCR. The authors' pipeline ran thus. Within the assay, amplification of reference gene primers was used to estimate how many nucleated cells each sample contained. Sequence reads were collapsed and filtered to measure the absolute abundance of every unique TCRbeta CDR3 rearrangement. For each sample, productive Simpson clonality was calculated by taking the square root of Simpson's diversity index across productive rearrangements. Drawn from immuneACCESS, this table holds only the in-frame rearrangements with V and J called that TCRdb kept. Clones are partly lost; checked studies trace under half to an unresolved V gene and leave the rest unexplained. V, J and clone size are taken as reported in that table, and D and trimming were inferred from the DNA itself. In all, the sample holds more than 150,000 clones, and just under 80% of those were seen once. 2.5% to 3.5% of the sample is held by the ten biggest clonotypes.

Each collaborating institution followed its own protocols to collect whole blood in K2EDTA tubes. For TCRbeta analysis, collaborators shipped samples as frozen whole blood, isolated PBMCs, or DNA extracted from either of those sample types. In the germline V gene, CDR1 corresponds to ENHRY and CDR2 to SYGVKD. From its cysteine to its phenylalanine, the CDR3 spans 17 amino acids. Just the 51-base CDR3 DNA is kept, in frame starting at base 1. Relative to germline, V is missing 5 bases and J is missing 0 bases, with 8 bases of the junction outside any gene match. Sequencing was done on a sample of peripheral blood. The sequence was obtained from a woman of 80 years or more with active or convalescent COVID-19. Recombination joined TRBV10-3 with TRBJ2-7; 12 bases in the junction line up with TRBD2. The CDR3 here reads CAISRPTSGGGSYEQYF. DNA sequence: TGTGCCATCAGTCGGCCGACTAGCGGGGGAGGCTCCTACGAGCAGTACTTC.